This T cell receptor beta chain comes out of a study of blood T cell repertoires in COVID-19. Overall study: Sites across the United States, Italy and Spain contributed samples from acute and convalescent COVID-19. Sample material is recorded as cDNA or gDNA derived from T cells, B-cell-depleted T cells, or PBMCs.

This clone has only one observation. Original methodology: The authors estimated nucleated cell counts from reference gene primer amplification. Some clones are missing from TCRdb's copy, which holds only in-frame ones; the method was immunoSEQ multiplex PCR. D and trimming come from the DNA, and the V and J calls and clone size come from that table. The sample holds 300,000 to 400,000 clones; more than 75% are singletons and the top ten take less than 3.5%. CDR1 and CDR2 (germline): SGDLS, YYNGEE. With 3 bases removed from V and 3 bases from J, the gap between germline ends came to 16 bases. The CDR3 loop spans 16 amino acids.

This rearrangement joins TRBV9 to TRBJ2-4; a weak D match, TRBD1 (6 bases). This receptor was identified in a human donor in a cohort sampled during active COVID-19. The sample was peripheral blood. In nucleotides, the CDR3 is TGTGCCAGCAGCGAGGGCCAGGGGTATATCAAAAACATTCAGTACTTC. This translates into CASSEGQGYIKNIQYF.